This passage covers 5 T cell receptor beta chains from one sample sequenced in a study of T cells in Graves' hyperthyroidism and ophthalmopathy. TCR beta CDR3 region amplification was performed from RNA transcripts. The HTBI set primed first-round TCR CDR3 RT-PCR. TCRdb re-analysed the multiplex PCR reads in MiXCR, keeping a single row per CDR3 protein. Among fewer than 650,000 distinct CDR3 sequences listed, 12% to 15% were seen once. The sample consisted of blood. These receptors were taken from a woman between 40 and 50 years old with Graves' hyperthyroidism.

The rearrangement links TRBV10-1 to TRBJ2-7, with D perhaps given as TRBD1 or TRBD2 (5 bases each). The V end was cut by 0 bases, the J end by 3 bases, with 12 bases between. CDR1 and CDR2 (germline): WNHNN, SYGVQD (reference sequence). CDR3 length equals 15 residues. The CDR3 loop reads CASSESPGRVYEQYF. As DNA, the CDR3 is TGCGCCAGCAGTGAGTCCCCGGGACGGGTCTACGAGCAGTACTTC.

On this clonotype itself: A much larger clone lies a single base off, so this may be a read error. Since the CDR3 does not end with the conserved phenylalanine or tryptophan, this likely comes from a read error. The chain's CDR3 is CASTLSLGQDTEQYL. CDR3 sequence (DNA): TGTGCCAGCACCCTATCCCTCGGACAGGACACCGAGCAGTACCTC. This chain links TRBV6-1 with TRBJ2-7; 7 bases are shared with TRBD1. The CDR3 sequence is 15 residues long. J was trimmed by 6 bases and V by 7 bases; bases with no gene match: 15. Germline V gene data show CDR1 as MNHNS and CDR2 as SASEGT.

This clonotype was counted at least ten times. The rearrangement uses TRBV20-1 and TRBJ2-1; 7 bases map to TRBD2. In germline, CDR1 is DFQATT, CDR2 SNEGSKA (reference sequence). The trim removed 4 bases at V and 2 bases at J, leaving 5 bases unmatched. The CDR3 is made up of 14 amino acids. The CDR3: CSAKLLAAYNEQFF. CDR3 DNA sequence: TGCAGTGCTAAGCTCCTAGCGGCCTACAATGAGCAGTTCTTC.

This chain joins TRBV5-1 and TRBJ1-6, with D possibly matching TRBD1 (6 bases). Germline values: CDR1 SGHRS, CDR2 YFSETQ. CDR3 length: 12 amino acids. Trimming left V 5 bases short and J 8 bases short, with 8 bases between. CDR3 region: CASRTGDSPLHF. Here the CDR3 DNA reads TGCGCCAGCAGGACAGGCGATTCACCCCTCCACTTT.

The V and J genes are TRBV30 and TRBJ1-5, with D possibly being TRBD1 (5 bases). Germline CDR1 reads GTSNPN; CDR2 reads SVGIG (reference sequence). This CDR3 has 15 amino acids. Deletions cut 1 base from V and 5 bases from J, with 15 bases between. CDR3 region: CAWSESGRVDQPQHF. For the CDR3, the DNA is TGTGCCTGGAGTGAGTCGGGCAGGGTGGATCAGCCCCAGCATTTT.